This TCR beta chain comes out of a study of blood T cell repertoires in COVID-19. Assay: immunoSEQ multiplex PCR; the TCRdb copy retains only in-frame clones and omits some. The sample contains more than 200,000 clones, approximately 90% of which appear only once. V lost 3 bases, J lost 1 base, and 7 bases lay in between. In germline, CDR1 is SGHTA, CDR2 FQGNSA. The CDR3 spans 14 residues. The chain couples TRBV7-2 to TRBJ1-5, with a weak D call TRBD1 (5 bases). This clonotype originated in a man aged 30-40 years who had recovered from COVID-19. Sequencing was carried out using PBMCs or T cells enriched from blood (not recorded which). CDR3 sequence: CASSFQGSNQPQHF. The DNA of the CDR3 is TGTGCCAGCAGCTTCCAGGGAAGCAATCAGCCCCAGCATTTT.